This entry features one T cell receptor beta chain sequence. What it binds is not known. The data were taken from a study of shared clonotypes between healthy human individuals. Study-level points and caveats: Of the naive CD4 clonotypes, approximately 5% were shared across a few donors. It was expected that sequencing depth would affect clonotype sharing among donors.

CD45RA+ naive and CD45RA-negative memory subsets were separated from CD4+ cells. V shed 6 bases, J shed 7 bases, and the junction held 11 bases outside the gene matches. CDR1 SQVTM and CDR2 ANQGSEA come from the germline V gene. The CDR3 totals 13 residues. Running of the assay took place at deep level. Generated by immunoSEQ multiplex PCR, the TCRdb table keeps only in-frame clones and is missing some. The table has roughly 1,100,000 clones, roughly 80% seen once. The chain recombines TRBV29-1 with TRBJ2-5; TRBD1 aligns across 7 bases. Specimen: memory CD4+ T cells sorted from blood. Sample subset: CD45RA-negative fraction. The receptor comes from a man between 18 and 29 years old in good health. DNA for the CDR3: TGCAGCGTCAACACAGGGGTGGTTGGGACCCAGTACTTC. Its protein product is CSVNTGVVGTQYF.